Below are 10 T cell receptor beta chains sequenced from a single sample in a study of T cell responses to AZD1222 COVID-19 vaccine (dated by TCRdb to the early 2020s). Reading the label with the study, this specimen's time point is: baseline before first vaccination. Libraries were prepared through the immunoSEQ multiplex PCR assay. Here the immuneACCESS table is served through TCRdb, limited to in-frame sequences with V and J called. Missing clones are a known gap in these copies; in checked studies unresolved V genes cover under half, and the rest lacks a known reason. The sample table lists 100,000 to 150,000 clones, 90% of them with a count of one. The ten biggest clones cover roughly 7.2% of the sample. The sample consisted of peripheral blood, taken on day 0 of AZD1222 vaccination. The receptor set was obtained from an adult in good health.

The rearrangement uses TRBV24-1 and TRBJ1-5; 9 bases are shared with TRBD1. With V trimmed by 3 bases and J by 7 bases, 9 bases remained unmatched. Germline-derived CDR1 and CDR2 are KGHDR and SFDVKD. The length of the CDR3 is 16 residues. CDR3 in amino acids: CATSDGGTGLGQPQHF. The CDR3 DNA reads TGTGCCACCAGTGATGGAGGGACAGGGCTCGGGCAGCCCCAGCATTTT.

V and J are TRBV2 and TRBJ2-3; D perhaps matches TRBD2 (6 bases). CDR3 length: 15 residues. Deletions cut 5 bases from V and 4 bases from J, with 16 bases between. CDR1 and CDR2 from the germline V gene are SNHLY and FYNNEI. The CDR3 region has the DNA TGTGCCAGCAGTCAACTGACGGCGGGGTCAGATACGCAGTATTTT. Translated, it gives CASSQLTAGSDTQYF.

The rearrangement uses TRBV24-1 and TRBJ1-3; weak D call: TRBD1 (5 bases). V lost 10 bases and J 2 bases, leaving 11 bases between the germline ends. From germline, CDR1 is KGHDR and CDR2 SFDVKD. This CDR3 has 13 residues. The CDR3 reads CATSSRAGNTIYF. The CDR3 nucleotides read TGTGCCACATCGAGCAGGGCTGGAAACACCATATATTTT.

The rearrangement joins TRBV6-5 to TRBJ2-7, with a possible D match to TRBD2 (6 bases). The CDR3 has 11 amino acids. V was cut by 11 bases and J by 3 bases, with 11 bases left in between. CDR1 is MNHEY, CDR2 SVGAGI, per germline. Here the CDR3 reads CAGGSNYEQYF. DNA for the CDR3: TGTGCCGGAGGGTCCAACTACGAGCAGTACTTC.

This clone came up once. This chain uses TRBV3-1 (or the pseudogene TRBV3-2) with TRBJ2-3; 8 nucleotides line up with TRBD2. Germline CDR1 and CDR2: LGHDT and YNNKEL (reference sequence). V gave up 0 bases and J gave up 2 bases; unmatched junction bases: 10. The CDR3 totals 18 residues. Here the CDR3 DNA reads TGTGCCAGCAGCCAAGATGAGGTAGCGGGGAATCCCACAGATACGCAGTATTTT. This codes for CASSQDEVAGNPTDTQYF.

With respect to this clone: One end of the junction does not line up with germline, which may come from a read error. V is TRBV6-1 and J is TRBJ1-1; D is perhaps TRBD1 (5 bases). Per germline, CDR1 MNHNS and CDR2 SASEGT. The CDR3 is 15 residues long. The CDR3 sequence: CASSEGDGGVAEVFF. The CDR3 DNA follows: TGTGCCAGCAGTGAAGGAGATGGAGGGGTCGCTGAAGTTTTCTTT.

This chain connects TRBV9 to TRBJ1-1; no reliable D call. The CDR3 is 13 residues long. Germline V gives CDR1 SGDLS, CDR2 YYNGEE. Trimming took off 6 bases at V and 1 base at J, with 10 bases between the two ends. CDR3 in DNA: TGTGCCAGCACCGTCCTATCGAACACTGAAGCTTTCTTT. Protein sequence: CASTVLSNTEAFF.

The V gene is TRBV24-1, the J gene TRBJ1-2, with 9 bases aligning to TRBD1. The germline V gene has CDR1 KGHDR and CDR2 SFDVKD. The CDR3 sequence is 15 residues long. The V segment lost 3 bases and the J segment 4 bases; nucleotides outside the gene matches: 5. The CDR3 loop is CATSDQQGASYGYTF. CDR3 coding DNA: TGTGCCACCAGTGATCAACAGGGGGCAAGCTATGGCTACACCTTC.

The chain is built from TRBV4-2 and TRBJ2-2; 8 nucleotides line up with TRBD2. Germline values: CDR1 LGHNA, CDR2 YNFKEQ. The CDR3 covers 13 residues. Trimming removed 4 bases from V and 6 bases from J; junction bases left unmatched: 1. CDR3 region: CASSPGGAGELFF. The DNA of the CDR3 is TGTGCCAGCAGCCCCGGGGGGGCCGGGGAGCTGTTTTTT.

The chain uses TRBV3-1 (or the pseudogene TRBV3-2) and TRBJ1-1; D gene uncertain. Trimming took off 1 base at V and 4 bases at J, with 7 bases between the two ends. CDR1 LGHDT and CDR2 YNNKEL come from the germline V gene (reference sequence). The CDR3 spans 13 residues. CDR3 bases: TGTGCCAGCAGCCAAGGGTGGGTCACTGAAGCTTTCTTT. This encodes CASSQGWVTEAFF.